The clone carrying this T cell receptor beta chain came up a few times. The antigen is unknown. The V and J ends lost 5 bases and 5 bases, in that order; junction bases with no gene match: 9. The germline gives CDR1 SGHAT, CDR2 FQNNGV. This CDR3 spans 16 amino acids. This sample stems from a study of CD8 T cells in ankylosing spondylitis. Whole-study results and caveats: Typical of ankylosing spondylitis blood, it appeared, was a TCR beta motif of roughly eight highly homologous variants. It was reported that disease-linked clones were significantly enriched in matched ankylosing spondylitis synovial fluid. A CD8+ phenotype characterized the disease-linked clones, which were relatively rare in peripheral blood. A number of the motif variants had already been described in reactive arthritis synovial fluid and blood.

Making the TCR beta libraries involved quantitative 5'-RACE with molecular barcodes. A single record per CDR3 protein comes from TCRdb applying MiXCR to the 5' RACE reads. The table includes fewer than 450,000 distinct CDR3 sequences, about a sixth detected once. This chain connects TRBV11-2 to TRBJ2-2; 9 bases are a match to TRBD2. This clonotype originated in a male donor with ankylosing spondylitis. The specimen sequenced was blood, either unsorted or a sorted T cell fraction (not recorded which). DNA for the CDR3: TGTGCCAGCAGCCCCCTCCATAGCGGGAGAACCGGGGAGCTGTTTTTT. The encoded protein is CASSPLHSGRTGELFF.